The 7 T cell receptor beta chains below come from one sample, sequenced in a study of shared clonotypes between healthy human individuals. Profiled with immunoSEQ multiplex PCR; TCRdb holds only in-frame clones, not every one. The table has hundreds of thousands of clones, 96% seen once; the top ten hold around 0.1%. CD45RO-negative cells were positively selected for CCR7, leaving out terminally differentiated effector memory CD45RA+ cells. Sequenced material: naive CD8+ T cells sorted from blood. The receptors derive from a woman aged 30 to 39 in good health.

The rearrangement links TRBV28 to TRBJ2-7; D gene ambiguous. There are 14 residues in the CDR3. Trimming shortened V by 7 bases and J by 6 bases, and 19 bases separated the two germline ends. Germline CDR1 reads MDHEN; CDR2 reads SYDVKM. CDR3 DNA sequence: TGTGCCAGCACCCCTCTTGGCCCCTTTTCCGAGCAGTACTTC. Translation: CASTPLGPFSEQYF. Together with reference TRBV28 and TRBJ2-7, the CDR3 gives the full variable domain: DVKVTQSSRYLVKRTGEKVFLECVQDMDHENMFWYRQDPGLGLRLIYFSYDVKMKEKGDIPEGYSVSREKKERFSLILESASTNQTSMYLCASTPLGPFSEQYFGPGTRLTVT.

The V and J genes are TRBV6-5 and TRBJ2-3; 7 bases are shared with TRBD2. V lost 4 bases and J lost 3; bases outside the gene matches: 4. This CDR3 has 14 amino acids. The germline V gene has CDR1 MNHEY and CDR2 SVGAGI. The CDR3 sequence: CASSSSGETDTQYF. CDR3 in DNA: TGTGCCAGCAGTTCCAGCGGGGAGACAGATACGCAGTATTTT.

The rearrangement joins TRBV27 to TRBJ1-1; D ambiguous. V lost 4 bases to trimming and J lost 1 base, with 16 bases between them. This CDR3 spans 16 amino acids. Per germline, CDR1 MNHEY and CDR2 SMNVEV (reference sequence). The CDR3 DNA is TGTGCCAGCAGTTCGCCACCCACAGTACCGAACACTGAAGCTTTCTTT. Its translation is CASSSPPTVPNTEAFF.

This chain links TRBV29-1 with TRBJ1-1, with a tentative D call TRBD1 (6 bases). Trimming pared 5 bases from V and 4 bases from J, leaving 20 bases between. The CDR3 runs 15 residues. Germline V gives CDR1 SQVTM, CDR2 ANQGSEA. CDR3 in amino acids: CSVLNLTGNTTEAFF. CDR3 coding DNA: TGCAGCGTTCTGAACCTTACAGGGAACACCACTGAAGCTTTCTTT.

The chain employs TRBV5-1 and TRBJ2-7; D might be TRBD1 or TRBD2, each matching 5 bases. Per germline, CDR1 SGHRS and CDR2 YFSETQ. V was shortened by 2 bases and J by 1 base, with 22 bases between the two germline ends. The length of the CDR3 is 18 residues. CDR3 coding DNA: TGCGCCAGCAGCTTTCATTTGCTACGGGACGGAGAATCCTACGAGCAGTACTTC. As protein: CASSFHLLRDGESYEQYF. The entire variable domain, with the rest obtained from reference TRBV5-1 and TRBJ2-7, is as follows: KAGVTQTPRYLIKTRGQQVTLSCSPISGHRSVSWYQQTPGQGLQFLFEYFSETQRNKGNFPGRFSGRQFSNSRSEMNVSTLELGDSALYLCASSFHLLRDGESYEQYFGPGTRLTVT.

J is TRBJ2-6 and V is TRBV28; unclear D gene. CDR3 length: 12 amino acids. The germline V gene encodes CDR1 MDHEN and CDR2 SYDVKM. V lost 8 bases and J 0 bases, leaving 2 bases between the germline ends. The CDR3 is CASLSGANVLTF. DNA of the CDR3: TGTGCCAGCCTCTCTGGGGCCAACGTCCTGACTTTC.

Points on this clone: Distinct nucleotide sequences in the sample also encode this CDR3. The chain links TRBV27 to TRBJ2-7; D is possibly TRBD2 (7 bases). Germline V gene lookup returns CDR1 MNHEY and CDR2 SMNVEV (reference sequence). CDR3 length: 15 amino acids. Deletions cut 3 bases from V and 2 bases from J, with 14 bases between. The CDR3 region is CASSLRGLLTYEQYF. DNA for the CDR3: TGTGCCAGCAGTTTGCGGGGGCTGCTAACCTACGAGCAGTACTTC.